These 26 T cell receptor beta chains were sequenced from one sample in a study of T cell responses to AZD1222 COVID-19 vaccine. This table comes from immunoSEQ multiplex PCR, and its TCRdb copy is limited to in-frame clones, with some not included. The sample contains about 150,000 clones, 85% to 95% of which appear only once. Sequencing was performed on peripheral blood, taken on day 0 of AZD1222 vaccination. All receptors come from an adult in good health.

The chain combines TRBV28 with TRBJ1-1; 8 nucleotides line up with TRBD1. Germline CDR1 is MDHEN and CDR2 is SYDVKM. V trimming: 9 bases; J trimming: 6 bases; junction bases outside the gene matches: 12. This CDR3 comprises 14 residues. This CDR3 is CASKKGRGRAEAFF. As DNA, the CDR3 is TGTGCCAGTAAAAAGGGCAGGGGGCGGGCTGAAGCTTTCTTT.

The chain links TRBV11-2 to TRBJ1-3, with a possible D match to TRBD1 (6 bases). The CDR3 has 16 amino acids. Looked up from germline, CDR1 is SGHAT and CDR2 is FQNNGV. V was pared by 0 bases and J by 3 bases, with 12 bases between. The CDR3 sequence: CASSLEGAKGGNTIYF. CDR3 coding DNA: TGTGCCAGCAGCTTAGAGGGGGCGAAGGGTGGAAACACCATATATTTT.

V is TRBV16 and J is TRBJ2-7; D perhaps matches TRBD1 (5 bases). This CDR3 has 16 residues. Per the germline V gene, CDR1 is KGHSY and CDR2 is FQNENV. Trimming took off 1 base at V and 0 bases at J, with 13 bases between the two ends. The CDR3 bases are TGTGCCAGCAGCCAATGGACACCCAGGAGCTCCTACGAGCAGTACTTC. Translation gives CASSQWTPRSSYEQYF.

This clone was found a few times. The chain recombines TRBV7-9 with TRBJ2-7; perhaps TRBD1 as D (6 bases). This CDR3 region has 16 residues. Trimming removed 1 base from V and 2 bases from J, with 15 bases in between. CDR1 SEHNR and CDR2 FQNEAQ come from the germline V gene (reference sequence). CDR3 in DNA: TGTGCCAGCAGCTTAGGGGCAGGGGTGAGGCCCTACGAGCAGTACTTC. Its protein product is CASSLGAGVRPYEQYF.

The V gene is TRBV18, the J gene TRBJ2-5; no firm D call. Germline CDR1 KGHSH, CDR2 LQKENI. CDR3 size: 14 residues. The ends were cut back, 1 base at V and 2 bases at J, with 8 bases in the middle. In nucleotides, the CDR3 is TGTGCCAGCTCACCACTTTCATCTCAAGAGACCCAGTACTTC. This translates into CASSPLSSQETQYF.

The V call is TRBV5-5, the J call TRBJ2-7; TRBD2 agrees at 7 bases. Germline values: CDR1 SGHKS, CDR2 YYEKEE (reference sequence). The ends lost 2 bases at V and 3 bases at J; junction bases unmatched: 5. The CDR3 spans 14 residues. The DNA for the CDR3 is TGTGCCAGCAGCTTAGGAGCGGGGATCTACGAGCAGTACTTC. Amino acid sequence: CASSLGAGIYEQYF.

This chain links TRBV7-2 with TRBJ2-1; the match to TRBD2 covers 8 bases. The J segment lost 7 bases and the V segment lost 3 bases, leaving 2 bases of the junction unmatched. The CDR3 loop spans 13 amino acids. Germline assignment: CDR1 SGHTA and CDR2 FQGNSA. The CDR3: CASSLGLGNEQFF. The CDR3 nucleotides are TGTGCCAGCAGCTTGGGACTAGGGAATGAGCAGTTCTTC.

The chain combines TRBV5-4 with TRBJ2-7; D unclear. The CDR3 spans 13 residues. The germline V and J ends were trimmed by 0 bases and 7 bases, with 11 bases remaining between them. Germline V CDR1 and CDR2: SGHNT, YYREEE (reference sequence). The CDR3 sequence: CASSLGPTEEQYF. CDR3 nucleotide sequence: TGTGCCAGCAGCTTGGGACCCACCGAGGAGCAGTACTTC.

In this sample, this clone turned up once. This sequence joins TRBV2 and TRBJ1-2; D gene uncertain. From germline, CDR1 is SNHLY and CDR2 FYNNEI. The CDR3 is 15 amino acids. V was cut by 0 bases and J by 3 bases, with 11 bases left in between. CDR3 amino acids: CASSEAGSEDYGYTF. CDR3 bases: TGTGCCAGCAGTGAAGCGGGCTCCGAGGACTATGGCTACACCTTC.

This clone was counted between two and nine times. V is TRBV3-1 (or the pseudogene TRBV3-2) and J is TRBJ1-1; D may be TRBD1 (5 bases). Germline V CDR1 and CDR2: LGHDT, YNNKEL (reference sequence). Trimming took 4 bases from V and 1 from J, leaving 13 bases between them. This CDR3 has 15 residues. The CDR3 region is CASSPEMDTNTEAFF. The CDR3 DNA follows: TGTGCCAGCAGCCCCGAAATGGACACGAACACTGAAGCTTTCTTT.

The gene calls are TRBV28 and TRBJ2-2, with D perhaps TRBD2 (6 bases). CDR1 and CDR2 from the germline V gene are MDHEN and SYDVKM. The CDR3 covers 15 residues. The V gene lost 5 bases and the J gene lost 4 bases, with 14 bases spanning the gap. CDR3: CASSPLWRGTGELFF. In DNA form, the CDR3 reads TGTGCCAGCAGTCCACTCTGGCGGGGCACCGGGGAGCTGTTTTTT.

This clone occurred once. This rearrangement joins TRBV6-6 to TRBJ1-2; D possibly corresponds to TRBD1 (6 bases). CDR1 and CDR2 from the germline V gene are MNHNY and SVGAGI (reference sequence). The germline V and J ends were trimmed by 8 bases and 4 bases, with 17 bases remaining between them. The CDR3 is 14 residues long. The CDR3 DNA reads as TGTGCCAGCGGCCCTTGGGGGGGCAGCTATGGCTACACCTTC. This translates into CASGPWGGSYGYTF.

The rearrangement joins TRBV3-1 (or the pseudogene TRBV3-2) to TRBJ2-3; 9 nucleotides line up with TRBD2. From germline, CDR1 is LGHDT and CDR2 YNNKEL (reference sequence). Unmatched junction bases numbered 2, after V lost 1 base and J lost 3 bases. The CDR3 has 15 residues. The CDR3 here is CASSQGAGGTDTQYF. The DNA of the CDR3 is TGTGCCAGCAGCCAAGGGGCGGGAGGGACAGATACGCAGTATTTT.

The chain employs TRBV5-1 and TRBJ2-3; no reliable D call. CDR1 is SGHRS, CDR2 YFSETQ, per germline. The germline V and J ends were trimmed by 4 bases and 2 bases, with 11 bases remaining between them. The CDR3 is made up of 14 amino acids. The CDR3 sequence: CASSHSSNTDTQYF. The DNA of the CDR3 is TGCGCCAGCAGCCATTCCTCAAACACAGATACGCAGTATTTT.

The count of this clone is one. This chain uses TRBV5-8 with TRBJ1-1, with D uncertain. Trimming cost V 1 base and J 7 bases, with 11 bases left between them. There are 13 residues in the CDR3. Per germline, CDR1 SGHTS and CDR2 YDEGEE. CDR3 region: CASSLWWILEAFF. DNA for the CDR3: TGTGCCAGCAGCTTGTGGTGGATTCTTGAAGCTTTCTTT.

This chain joins TRBV2 and TRBJ2-5, with D uncertain. V was trimmed by 7 bases and J by 4 bases, leaving 16 bases between them. The CDR3 has 14 residues. Germline lookup yields CDR1 SNHLY and CDR2 FYNNEI. The CDR3 DNA reads TGTGCCAGCATTTGGACCGGTCCCCCAGAGACCCAGTACTTC. Amino acid sequence: CASIWTGPPETQYF.

CDR3 sequence: CASRVVSGNTIYF. In DNA, the CDR3 is TGTGCCAGCAGGGTGGTCTCTGGAAACACCATATATTTT. The chain is built from TRBV14 and TRBJ1-3, with D hard to call. Germline lookup yields CDR1 SGHDN and CDR2 FVKESK. This CDR3 contains 13 residues. V lost 6 bases and J lost 0, with 6 bases in between.

The table lists this clone with a few counts. This chain connects TRBV6-2 or TRBV6-3 to TRBJ2-1, with 7 bases identical to TRBD2. The V and J ends lost 2 bases and 4 bases, in that order; junction bases with no gene match: 5. The CDR3 has 15 residues. Germline V lookup: CDR1 MNHEY, CDR2 SVGEGT. CDR3 loop: CASSYGGSGYNEQFF. As DNA, the CDR3 is TGTGCCAGCAGTTACGGCGGGAGTGGGTACAATGAGCAGTTCTTC.

The V and J genes are TRBV7-3 and TRBJ2-5; 9 bases align to TRBD2. V lost 2 bases, J lost 5 bases, and 9 bases stayed unmatched. The length of the CDR3 is 16 residues. Germline CDR1 SGHTA, CDR2 FQGTGA. The CDR3 sequence is CASSLVAGGPVETQYF. The CDR3 bases are TGTGCCAGCAGCTTAGTGGCGGGAGGGCCCGTTGAGACCCAGTACTTC.

The rearrangement joins TRBV28 to TRBJ2-7; a possible D gene is TRBD1 (6 bases). The CDR3 extends over 14 amino acids. Trimming removed 4 bases from V and 2 bases from J, with 12 bases in between. Germline values: CDR1 MDHEN, CDR2 SYDVKM. CDR3 coding DNA: TGTGCCAGCAGTTCCGGGACAAATACCTACGAGCAGTACTTC. This gives the protein CASSSGTNTYEQYF. The whole variable domain, remainder taken from reference TRBV28 and TRBJ2-7, is DVKVTQSSRYLVKRTGEKVFLECVQDMDHENMFWYRQDPGLGLRLIYFSYDVKMKEKGDIPEGYSVSREKKERFSLILESASTNQTSMYLCASSSGTNTYEQYFGPGTRLTVT.

This sequence joins TRBV11-2 and TRBJ2-7; D is perhaps TRBD2 (5 bases). V was cut by 1 base and J by 0 bases, with 7 bases left in between. The CDR3 runs 14 residues. Germline V gives CDR1 SGHAT, CDR2 FQNNGV. CDR3 in DNA: TGTGCCAGCAGCTTAGCCGGGGTCTCCTACGAGCAGTACTTC. Protein: CASSLAGVSYEQYF.

J is TRBJ1-3 and V is TRBV7-2, with D tentatively TRBD1 (5 bases). The germline gives CDR1 SGHTA, CDR2 FQGNSA. Trimming stripped 5 bases from V and 0 bases from J, with 11 bases between. CDR3 length: 15 amino acids. CDR3 nucleotides: TGTGCCAGCAGCCCACGACAGAGCTCTGGAAACACCATATATTTT. Its protein is CASSPRQSSGNTIYF.

This clone was seen a single time. The J gene is TRBJ2-1, the V gene TRBV28; 9 bases fit TRBD2. CDR3 length equals 19 residues. J lost 3 bases, V lost 6 bases, and 18 bases had no gene match. The germline gives CDR1 MDHEN, CDR2 SYDVKM. The CDR3 sequence: CASSPATSGSYYYYNEQFF. For the CDR3, the DNA is TGTGCCAGCAGCCCGGCTACTAGCGGGTCATACTACTACTACAATGAGCAGTTCTTC.

The chain couples TRBV19 to TRBJ2-3; D is unclear. Germline V gene lookup returns CDR1 LNHDA and CDR2 SQIVND (reference sequence). CDR3 length: 12 amino acids. Trimming removed 5 bases at V and 6 bases at J, with 9 bases between. The CDR3 here is CASSVGRDTQYF. DNA of the CDR3: TGTGCCAGTAGTGTCGGACGGGATACGCAGTATTTT. The full variable domain, with the rest looked up from reference TRBV19 and TRBJ2-3, is DGGITQSPKYLFRKEGQNVTLSCEQNLNHDAMYWYRQDPGQGLRLIYYSQIVNDFQKGDIAEGYSVSREKKESFPLTVTSAQKNPTAFYLCASSVGRDTQYFGPGTRLTVL.

This clone occurred once. V gene TRBV7-9 combines with J gene TRBJ2-2, with TRBD2 identical over 13 bases. Germline V gene data show CDR1 as SEHNR and CDR2 as FQNEAQ (reference sequence). The J segment lost 6 bases and the V segment lost 4 bases, leaving 5 bases of the junction unmatched. This CDR3 has 16 amino acids. Written as DNA, the CDR3 is TGTGCCAGCAGCTCCGGACTAGCGGGAGTGGCCGGGGAGCTGTTTTTT. The encoded protein is CASSSGLAGVAGELFF.

The rearrangement joins TRBV12-3 or TRBV12-4 to TRBJ1-2; D is unresolved. V was clipped by 5 bases and J by 8 bases, with 9 bases between them. The CDR3 consists of 11 residues. The CDR3 nucleotides are TGTGCCAGCAGTAACAGCGTCGGCTACACCTTC. It is translated as CASSNSVGYTF.